The clone carrying this TCR beta chain was detected ten times or more. Its cognate antigen is unknown. Template switching supplied a universal primer site; unique molecular identifiers were carried on the cDNA. TCRdb ran MiXCR on the 5' RACE reads and lists one entry per CDR3 protein. Of 350,000 to 600,000 distinct CDR3 sequences in the sample, over 12% were seen once. Everyone who gave samples was a healthy Caucasian. The source of the sample is a study of identical twins. Germline values: CDR1 DFQATT, CDR2 SNEGSKA (reference sequence). The CDR3 runs 14 residues. The J segment lost 2 bases and the V segment lost 3 bases, leaving 6 bases of the junction unmatched. Study-wide points: Models underestimated TCR alpha sharing (out-of-frame) in monozygotic twins. In drawing conclusions, the study used cross-sectional statistical analysis and did not follow the same donors.

The data also belong to a second study, concerning yellow fever vaccine responses in identical twins.

The chain employs TRBV20-1 and TRBJ1-2; 7 nucleotides agree with TRBD1. The sequencing input was CD4+ T cells sorted from blood. This sequence was found in a woman between 18 and 29 years old in good health. CDR3 region: CSASSKTGNYGYTF. Here the CDR3 DNA reads TGCAGTGCTAGCTCTAAGACAGGGAACTATGGCTACACCTTC.